This T cell receptor (beta chain) was captured in a study of PD-1 blockade in classical Hodgkin lymphoma. The data were produced by immunoSEQ multiplex PCR, yet TCRdb's version contains in-frame clones alone and is incomplete. The repertoire holds around 17,000 clones, about 65% seen once, with 7.8% in the top ten. Time point of the sample: cycle 4 day 1 (C4D1), after more than five weeks of nivolumab. Every patient relapsed after autologous stem cell transplantation, and brentuximab vedotin exposure varied. As concerns this clone: Its antigen is unknown.

The CDR3 extends over 15 amino acids. Germline V CDR1 and CDR2: SGHDT, YYEEEE. With 4 bases clipped from V and 5 bases from J, the junction kept 10 bases outside the gene matches. Study conclusions and caveats: Unlike CD8+ TCR diversity, which did not rise significantly by C4D1, CD4+ TCR diversity did. Those starting nivolumab under 1 year post-ASCT were excluded. The study reported lower baseline TCR diversity in newly diagnosed patients than in healthy donors.

The TCR sequence derives from a human donor with classical Hodgkin lymphoma. The material was peripheral blood mononuclear cells (PBMCs), obtained before the fourth cycle of nivolumab. The rearrangement links TRBV5-6 to TRBJ1-2, with 8 nucleotides matching TRBD1. In DNA form, the CDR3 reads TGTGCCAGCAGCCCCCCGGGACAGGAGGGGTATGGCTACACCTTC. This translates into CASSPPGQEGYGYTF.